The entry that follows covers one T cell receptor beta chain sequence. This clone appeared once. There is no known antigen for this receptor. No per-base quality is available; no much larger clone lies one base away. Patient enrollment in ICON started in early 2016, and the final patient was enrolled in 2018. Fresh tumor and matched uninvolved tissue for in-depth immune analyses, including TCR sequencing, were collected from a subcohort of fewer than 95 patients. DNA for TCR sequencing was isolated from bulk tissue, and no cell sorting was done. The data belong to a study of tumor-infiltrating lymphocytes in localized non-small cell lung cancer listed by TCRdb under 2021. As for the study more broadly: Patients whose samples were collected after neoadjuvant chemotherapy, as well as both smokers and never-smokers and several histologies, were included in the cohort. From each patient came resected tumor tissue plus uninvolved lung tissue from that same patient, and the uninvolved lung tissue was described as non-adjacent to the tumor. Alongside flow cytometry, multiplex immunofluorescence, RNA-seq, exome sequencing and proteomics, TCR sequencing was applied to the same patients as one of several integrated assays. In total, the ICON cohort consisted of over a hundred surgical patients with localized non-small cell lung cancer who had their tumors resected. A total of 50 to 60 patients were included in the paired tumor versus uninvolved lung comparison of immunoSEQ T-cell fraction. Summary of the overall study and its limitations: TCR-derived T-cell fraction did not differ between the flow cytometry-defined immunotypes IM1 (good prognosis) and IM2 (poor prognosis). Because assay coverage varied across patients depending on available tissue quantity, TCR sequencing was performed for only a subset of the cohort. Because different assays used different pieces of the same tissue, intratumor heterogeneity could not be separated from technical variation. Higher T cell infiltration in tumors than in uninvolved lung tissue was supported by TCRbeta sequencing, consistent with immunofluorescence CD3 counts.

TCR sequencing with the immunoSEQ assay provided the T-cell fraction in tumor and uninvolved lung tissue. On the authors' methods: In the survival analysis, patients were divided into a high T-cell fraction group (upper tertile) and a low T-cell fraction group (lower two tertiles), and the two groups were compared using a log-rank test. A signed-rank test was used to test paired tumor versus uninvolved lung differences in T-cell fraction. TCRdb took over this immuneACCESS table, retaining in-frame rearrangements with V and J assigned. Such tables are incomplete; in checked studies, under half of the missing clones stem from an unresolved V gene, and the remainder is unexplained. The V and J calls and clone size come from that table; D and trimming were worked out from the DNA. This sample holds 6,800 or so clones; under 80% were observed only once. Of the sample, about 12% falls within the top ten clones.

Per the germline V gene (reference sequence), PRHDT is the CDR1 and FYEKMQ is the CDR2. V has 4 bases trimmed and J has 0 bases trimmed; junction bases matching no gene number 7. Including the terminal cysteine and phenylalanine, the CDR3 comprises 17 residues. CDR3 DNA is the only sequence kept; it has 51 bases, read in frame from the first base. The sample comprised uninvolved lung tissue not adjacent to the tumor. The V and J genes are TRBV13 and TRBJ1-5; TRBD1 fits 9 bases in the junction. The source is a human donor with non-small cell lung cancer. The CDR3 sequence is CASSSSRDRASNQPQHF. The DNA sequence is TGTGCCAGCAGCTCTAGCCGGGACAGGGCTAGCAATCAGCCCCAGCATTTT.